The subject of this entry is one T cell receptor (beta chain). Its antigen is still unknown. The data were taken from a study of vaccination effects on CD4 cells after COVID-19. Antigen-specific CD4+ T cells expanded by the ViraFEST assay with viral peptide pools were then sequenced. The culture ran for approximately 10 days, and then CD4+ T cells were isolated. Nucleocapsid antibodies stayed negative before and after vaccination, showing no earlier SARS-CoV-2 infection. CDR1 is DFQATT, CDR2 SNEGSKA, per germline (reference sequence). This CDR3 is 11 amino acids long. Trimming took off 5 bases at V and 5 bases at J, with 9 bases between the two ends. Generated by immunoSEQ multiplex PCR, the TCRdb table keeps only in-frame clones and is missing some. The sample includes about 20,000 clones, approximately 70% seen only once; the top ten take roughly a sixth.

The gene calls are TRBV20-1 and TRBJ1-2; D is undetermined. The sequenced sample was CD4+ T cells from PBMCs cultured with HCoV-229E spike peptides, obtained before COVID-19 vaccination. This TCR was recovered from a human donor who received a COVID-19 vaccine. This chain's CDR3 is CSAGGEYGYTF. The CDR3 DNA reads TGCAGTGCTGGAGGAGAATATGGCTACACCTTC.